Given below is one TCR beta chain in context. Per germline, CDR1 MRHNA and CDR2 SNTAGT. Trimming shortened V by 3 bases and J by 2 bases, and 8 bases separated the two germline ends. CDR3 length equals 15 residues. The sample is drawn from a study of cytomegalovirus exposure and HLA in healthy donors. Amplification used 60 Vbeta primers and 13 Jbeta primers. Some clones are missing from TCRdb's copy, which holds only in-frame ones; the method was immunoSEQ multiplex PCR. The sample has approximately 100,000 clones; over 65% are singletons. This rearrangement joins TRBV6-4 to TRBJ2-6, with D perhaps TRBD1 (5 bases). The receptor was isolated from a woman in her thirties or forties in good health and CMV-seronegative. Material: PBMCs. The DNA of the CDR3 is TGTGCCAGCAGTGAGACAGCCACTGGGGCCAACGTCCTGACTTTC. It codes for CASSETATGANVLTF.